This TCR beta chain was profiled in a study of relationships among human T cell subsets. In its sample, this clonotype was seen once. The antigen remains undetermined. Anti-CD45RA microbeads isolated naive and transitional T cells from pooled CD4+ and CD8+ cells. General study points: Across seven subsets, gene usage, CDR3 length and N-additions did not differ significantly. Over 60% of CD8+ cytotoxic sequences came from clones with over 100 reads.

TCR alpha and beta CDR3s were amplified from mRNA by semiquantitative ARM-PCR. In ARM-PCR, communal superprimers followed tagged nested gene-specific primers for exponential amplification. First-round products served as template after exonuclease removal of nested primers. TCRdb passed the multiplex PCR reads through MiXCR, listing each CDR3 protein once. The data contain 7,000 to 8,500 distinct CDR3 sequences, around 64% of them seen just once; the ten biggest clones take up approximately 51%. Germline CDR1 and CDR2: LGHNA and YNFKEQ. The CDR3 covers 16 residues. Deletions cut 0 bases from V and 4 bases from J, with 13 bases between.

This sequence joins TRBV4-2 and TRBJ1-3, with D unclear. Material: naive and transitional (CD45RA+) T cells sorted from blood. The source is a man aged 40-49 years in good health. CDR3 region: CASSQDYSGGGNTIYF. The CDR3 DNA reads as TGTGCCAGCAGCCAAGATTACTCGGGCGGAGGAAACACCATATATTTT.